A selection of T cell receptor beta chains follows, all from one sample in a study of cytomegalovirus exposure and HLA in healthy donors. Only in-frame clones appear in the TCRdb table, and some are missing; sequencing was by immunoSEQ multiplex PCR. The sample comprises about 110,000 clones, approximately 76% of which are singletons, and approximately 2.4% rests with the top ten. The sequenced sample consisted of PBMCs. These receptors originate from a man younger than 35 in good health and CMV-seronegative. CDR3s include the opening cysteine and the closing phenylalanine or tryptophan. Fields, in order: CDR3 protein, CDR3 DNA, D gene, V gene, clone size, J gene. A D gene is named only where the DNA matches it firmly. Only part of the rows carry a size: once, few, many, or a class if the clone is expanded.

CASSIVRGQGLNQPQHF | TGTGCCAGTAGTATAGTAAGAGGACAGGGCCTAAATCAGCCCCAGCATTTT | TRBD1 | TRBV19 | - | TRBJ1-5
CASSLAVSAGANVLTF | TGCGCCAGCAGCTTGGCCGTCAGTGCTGGGGCCAACGTCCTGACTTTC | - | TRBV5-1 | - | TRBJ2-6
CASSPQGWYGYTF | TGTGCCAGCAGTCCTCAGGGGTGGTATGGCTACACCTTC | - | TRBV2 | few | TRBJ1-2
CATSRATGVSNQPQHF | TGTGCCACCAGCAGAGCGACAGGGGTGAGCAATCAGCCCCAGCATTTT | TRBD1 | TRBV15 | - | TRBJ1-5
CASSFSGANQPQHF | TGTGCCAGCAGTTTCTCAGGGGCCAATCAGCCCCAGCATTTT | - | TRBV6-5 | - | TRBJ1-5
CASSLDINYGYTF | TGTGCCAGCAGCTTAGATATTAACTATGGCTACACCTTC | - | TRBV7-9 | - | TRBJ1-2
CASSANYNEQFF | TGTGCCAGCAGCGCTAACTACAATGAGCAGTTCTTC | - | TRBV5-6 | - | TRBJ2-1
CASSVGTVSYEQYF | TGTGCCAGCAGCGTAGGGACAGTATCCTACGAGCAGTACTTC | - | TRBV9 | - | TRBJ2-7
CASSQELAGSQETQYF | TGTGCCAGCAGCCAAGAGCTAGCGGGGTCCCAAGAGACCCAGTACTTC | TRBD2 | TRBV4-2 | - | TRBJ2-5
CASSTRTGGWDEQYF | TGTGCCAGCAGTACCCGGACAGGGGGCTGGGACGAGCAGTACTTC | TRBD1 | TRBV6-1 | - | TRBJ2-7
CASSPGEGHGYTF | TGTGCCAGCTCACCCGGGGAGGGGCATGGCTACACCTTC | - | TRBV18 | few | TRBJ1-2
CASSRTVGEQYF | TGTGCCAGCAGCAGGACAGTTGGAGAGCAGTACTTC | - | TRBV27 | - | TRBJ2-7
CASSPQDTEAFF | TGTGCCAGCAGCCCACAGGACACTGAAGCTTTCTTT | - | TRBV5-5 | - | TRBJ1-1
CASSLGSLGGMRDTQYF | TGTGCCAGCAGTTTAGGGTCCTTAGGGGGAATGAGAGATACGCAGTATTTT | - | TRBV27 | - | TRBJ2-3